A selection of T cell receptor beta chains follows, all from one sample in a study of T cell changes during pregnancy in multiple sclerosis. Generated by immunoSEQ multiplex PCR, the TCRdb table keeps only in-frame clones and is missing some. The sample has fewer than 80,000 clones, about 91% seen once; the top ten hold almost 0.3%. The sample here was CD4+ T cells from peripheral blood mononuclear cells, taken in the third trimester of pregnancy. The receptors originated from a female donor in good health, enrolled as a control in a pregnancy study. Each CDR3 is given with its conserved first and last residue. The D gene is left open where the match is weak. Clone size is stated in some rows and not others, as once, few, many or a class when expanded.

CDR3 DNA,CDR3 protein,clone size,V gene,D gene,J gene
TGTGCCAGCAGCCCTGACAGCTCAAACACTGAAGCTTTCTTT,CASSPDSSNTEAFF,-,TRBV11-3,-,TRBJ1-1
TGTGCCAGCTCACCATTGGGCGGGTCCCAAGAGACCCAGTACTTC,CASSPLGGSQETQYF,-,TRBV18,-,TRBJ2-5
TGTGCCAGCAGTGCTAGCGGGGGCTACAATGAGCAGTTCTTC,CASSASGGYNEQFF,-,TRBV6-1,TRBD2,TRBJ2-1
TGCAGCGCGGGGACAGTATCACAAGAGACCCAGTACTTC,CSAGTVSQETQYF,-,TRBV29-1,TRBD1,TRBJ2-5
TGTGCCAGCAGTGAAGAGACAGGGACCGGCTACACCTTC,CASSEETGTGYTF,-,TRBV6-1,TRBD1,TRBJ1-2
TGTGCCAGCAGCCTCTTCTCGGTGCAGGGTGGAACTAATGAAAAACTGTTTTTT,CASSLFSVQGGTNEKLFF,-,TRBV27,-,TRBJ1-4
TGTGCCAGCAGCTTAGTGGGGCCCAACTATGGCTACACCTTC,CASSLVGPNYGYTF,-,TRBV11-3,-,TRBJ1-2
TGTGCCACCAGCCTTAGACTAGCGGGGGGGCTCAATGAGCAGTTCTTC,CATSLRLAGGLNEQFF,-,TRBV15,TRBD2,TRBJ2-1
TGTGCCTGGAGTCTACTGACAGGGAGTAACACTGAAGCTTTCTTT,CAWSLLTGSNTEAFF,few,TRBV30,TRBD1,TRBJ1-1
TGTGCCAGTAGTATCACAGGGTACGGCTACACCTTC,CASSITGYGYTF,-,TRBV19,-,TRBJ1-2
TGTGCCAGCAGCTTGGGACAGGGGTCCTACGAGCAGTACTTC,CASSLGQGSYEQYF,-,TRBV5-6,TRBD1,TRBJ2-7
TGTGCCAGCATGAGGAGGGACCCAACCTACGAGCAGTACTTC,CASMRRDPTYEQYF,-,TRBV2,-,TRBJ2-7
TGTGCTAGCAGCAGAGGACAGGGGGCGCATGAGCAGTTCTTC,CASSRGQGAHEQFF,-,TRBV7-7,TRBD1,TRBJ2-1
TGTGCCAGCAGCTTGTCAGACAACGAGCAGTACTTC,CASSLSDNEQYF,-,TRBV11-3,-,TRBJ2-7
TGTGCCAGCAGCTTAATATCTAGCGGGATCGATACGCAGTATTTT,CASSLISSGIDTQYF,-,TRBV7-2,TRBD2,TRBJ2-3
TGTGCCAGTACCCCGACAGGGATCGGTTACACCATATATTTT,CASTPTGIGYTIYF,-,TRBV19,TRBD1,TRBJ1-3
TGTGCCAGCAGCCGGACAGGGCAATCAACTAATGAAAAACTGTTTTTT,CASSRTGQSTNEKLFF,-,TRBV5-4,TRBD1,TRBJ1-4
TGCAGCGTTGTGGGGTGGACTAGCGGGGCCGGCACAGATACGCAGTATTTT,CSVVGWTSGAGTDTQYF,-,TRBV29-1,TRBD2,TRBJ2-3
TGTGCCTGGAGTCCCACGGAGAGGGCGTACGGCTACACCTTC,CAWSPTERAYGYTF,-,TRBV30,-,TRBJ1-2
TGCGCCAGCAGCCCGGGGGGGAGCTCTGGAAACACCATATATTTT,CASSPGGSSGNTIYF,-,TRBV5-1,-,TRBJ1-3
TGTGCCAGCAGCTCACGGACTATTAGAGGGGCTTTCTTT,CASSSRTIRGAFF,-,TRBV11-2,-,TRBJ1-1
TGTGCCAGCTCACCCCAATTCGGGGGGGACCTCGACTATGGCTACACCTTC,CASSPQFGGDLDYGYTF,-,TRBV18,-,TRBJ1-2
TGTGCCAGCAGCTCCCTGACAGAGAACCAGCCCCAGCATTTT,CASSSLTENQPQHF,-,TRBV7-2,-,TRBJ1-5
TGTGCAAGTCGCCGCGCACAACGGGGGGGCAGTAGCTACGAGCAGTACTTC,CASRRAQRGGSSYEQYF,-,TRBV12-2,-,TRBJ2-7
TGTGCCAGCCTCATTCGGGCGGGATACAATGAGCAGTTCTTC,CASLIRAGYNEQFF,-,TRBV6-1,-,TRBJ2-1
TGCACCAGCAGCCATGATCGGGGGGCCGAAGAAGCTTTCTTT,CTSSHDRGAEEAFF,-,TRBV1,-,TRBJ1-1
TGTGCCAGCTCACCACGACGACAGGGTCTGAACACTGAAGCTTTCTTT,CASSPRRQGLNTEAFF,once,TRBV18,TRBD1,TRBJ1-1
TGTGCCAGCAGCTTACACAGGGCAGGGGAGCAGTACTTC,CASSLHRAGEQYF,-,TRBV7-8,-,TRBJ2-7